A single TCR beta chain is shown here with its context. Its antigen is unknown. Vbeta (60) and Jbeta (13) primers were used in the PCR. Some clones are missing from TCRdb's copy, which holds only in-frame ones; the method was immunoSEQ multiplex PCR. The sample table includes roughly 120,000 clones. The data are from a study of cytomegalovirus exposure and HLA in healthy donors. The V segment lost 6 bases and the J segment 2 bases; nucleotides outside the gene matches: 7. The CDR3 length is 14 residues. CDR1 SQVTM and CDR2 ANQGSEA come from the germline V gene. Study-wide results and limits: Reports credit the classifier with highly specific, highly sensitive diagnosis of cytomegalovirus status. The authors listed roughly 150 TCR beta chains as cytomegalovirus-associated. Follow-up analysis later connected one missense variant in DCLRE1C with trimming of TCR beta V- and J-genes.

The receptor was isolated from a middle-aged man in good health and CMV-seropositive. The sample comprised PBMCs. J is TRBJ2-3 and V is TRBV29-1; 8 nucleotides agree with TRBD2. The CDR3 nucleotides are TGCAGCGTGGGAGGGACTAGAACCACAGATACGCAGTATTTT. It encodes CSVGGTRTTDTQYF.